This record concerns one TCR beta chain sequence. The entry originates in a study of blood T cell repertoires in COVID-19. Sequenced by immunoSEQ multiplex PCR; TCRdb stores in-frame clones only, minus some. The table shows 95,000 to 150,000 clones, with around three quarters occurring only once. Sequencing was carried out using peripheral blood. The clonotype was recovered from a woman of 80 years or more with acute or convalescent COVID-19.

The CDR3 DNA reads as TGTGCCAGCAGCACGGGACTTTACAATGAGCAGTTCTTC. Protein: CASSTGLYNEQFF. The V call is TRBV2, the J call TRBJ2-1; perhaps TRBD2 as D (6 bases). The V gene's germline CDR1 is SNHLY and CDR2 FYNNEI. The CDR3 contains 13 residues. Trimming took 6 bases from V and 4 from J, leaving 10 bases between them.